The 27 T cell receptor beta chains in this list originate from one sample, sequenced in a study of identifying expanded T cells in peripheral blood. Sequencing was performed with immunoSEQ multiplex PCR; in TCRdb, only in-frame clones are kept and a portion is missing. The sample gives 85,000 to 100,000 clones, approximately 89% of which show up once; 4% is in the top ten. The sample consisted of blood. Receptor source: a person aged 18 to 75 in good health.

The chain recombines TRBV5-1 with TRBJ2-1, with 11 bases fitting TRBD2. The CDR3 is 16 residues long. The V and J ends lost 0 bases and 7 bases, in that order; junction bases with no gene match: 6. Germline assignment: CDR1 SGHRS and CDR2 YFSETQ. The CDR3 reads CASSLELAGGPNEQFF. The DNA for the CDR3 is TGCGCCAGCAGCTTGGAGCTAGCGGGAGGTCCGAATGAGCAGTTCTTC.

This rearrangement joins TRBV19 to TRBJ2-5; 8 positions agree with TRBD2. CDR1 LNHDA and CDR2 SQIVND come from the germline V gene (reference sequence). The CDR3 loop spans 13 amino acids. Germline trimming cut 9 bases from V and 4 bases from J; bases unmatched to any gene: 7. CDR3 sequence: CARLPGGRETQYF. CDR3 bases: TGTGCCAGATTACCGGGGGGGCGAGAGACCCAGTACTTC.

The V call is TRBV6-1, the J call TRBJ1-5; no firm D call. The CDR3 is made up of 15 amino acids. V gave up 2 bases and J gave up 1 base, with 9 bases separating them. Germline V gives CDR1 MNHNS, CDR2 SASEGT. The CDR3 DNA reads as TGTGCCAGCAGTGAATTAGATGGGAGCAATCAGCCCCAGCATTTT. This codes for CASSELDGSNQPQHF.

This clone was observed a single time. The rearrangement uses TRBV7-2 and TRBJ1-5; D gene uncertain. Trimming took off 1 base at V and 11 bases at J, with 9 bases between the two ends. Germline loops: CDR1 SGHTA, CDR2 FQGNSA. The CDR3 is 12 amino acids. DNA of the CDR3: TGTGCCAGCAGCTTAGTCGGATCGACCCAGCATTTT. It translates to CASSLVGSTQHF.

The chain couples TRBV4-1 to TRBJ2-7; D may correspond to TRBD1 or TRBD2 (5 bases each). V lost 1 base, J lost 7 bases, and 17 bases lay in between. Germline-derived CDR1 and CDR2 are MGHRA and YSYEKL. The CDR3 contains 15 residues. DNA for the CDR3: TGCGCCAGCAGCCAAGGACCCGGGACGGCCCTTGAGCAGTACTTC. Its translation is CASSQGPGTALEQYF.

V usage is TRBV6-5 and J usage is TRBJ1-1, with a tentative D call TRBD1 (6 bases). The ends were cut back, 6 bases at V and 8 bases at J, with 16 bases in the middle. The CDR3 covers 13 residues. CDR1 and CDR2 from the germline V gene are MNHEY and SVGAGI. CDR3 amino acids: CASRPRTEGEAFF. In DNA form, the CDR3 reads TGTGCCAGCAGACCTAGGACAGAGGGGGAAGCTTTCTTT.

The V and J genes are TRBV6-6 and TRBJ1-5; D is perhaps TRBD1 (5 bases). V dropped 5 bases and J dropped 0 bases, with 8 bases sitting between them. The germline gives CDR1 MNHNY, CDR2 SVGAGI (reference sequence). The length of the CDR3 is 14 residues. Written as DNA, the CDR3 is TGTGCCAGCAGTATGACAGCTAGCAATCAGCCCCAGCATTTT. Residues: CASSMTASNQPQHF.

A single count supports this clone. The J gene is TRBJ2-5, the V gene TRBV28, with 8 bases aligning to TRBD2. CDR1 MDHEN and CDR2 SYDVKM come from the germline V gene. The trim removed 5 bases at V and 3 bases at J, leaving 20 bases unmatched. The CDR3 is 19 residues long. The CDR3, as DNA: TGTGCCAGCAGTCACCCCCCTCGCGGGAGGTTTTTAGAAGAAGAGACCCAGTACTTC. This encodes CASSHPPRGRFLEEETQYF.

The V call is TRBV7-6, the J call TRBJ2-7; 7 bases are shared with TRBD1. J gave up 4 bases and V 1 base, and 4 bases lay outside the gene matches. The CDR3 totals 14 residues. Germline V gene sequence: CDR1 SGHVS, CDR2 FNYEAQ. The CDR3 sequence is CASSLVGGRYEQYF. CDR3 nucleotides: TGTGCCAGCAGCTTAGTAGGGGGCAGGTACGAGCAGTACTTC.

The chain couples TRBV27 to TRBJ2-1; unclear D gene. V lost 0 bases, J lost 7 bases, and 10 bases lay in between. The CDR3 sequence is 14 residues long. Germline V gene sequence: CDR1 MNHEY, CDR2 SMNVEV (reference sequence). Written as DNA, the CDR3 is TGTGCCAGCAGTTTATCGCGAAGCTGGAATGAGCAGTTCTTC. Translated: CASSLSRSWNEQFF.

The chain couples TRBV6-4 to TRBJ2-4; 11 bases align to TRBD2. The V gene's germline CDR1 is MRHNA and CDR2 SNTAGT. This CDR3 is 13 amino acids long. V was pared by 7 bases and J by 8 bases, with 4 bases of the junction left unmatched. The CDR3 loop is CASIEGLADIQYF. The CDR3 coding sequence is TGTGCCAGCATCGAGGGACTAGCGGACATTCAGTACTTC.

The chain couples TRBV6-4 to TRBJ2-3; perhaps TRBD2 as D (6 bases). The V and J ends lost 1 base and 0 bases respectively, with 20 bases between them. This CDR3 contains 19 residues. CDR1 and CDR2 from the germline V gene are MRHNA and SNTAGT. The CDR3, as DNA: TGTGCCAGCAGTGACTTGGGATGTTTGGGACTGAAAAGCACAGATACGCAGTATTTT. It is translated as CASSDLGCLGLKSTDTQYF.

The rearrangement links TRBV5-4 to TRBJ2-1, with a tentative D call TRBD2 (5 bases). V was shortened by 0 bases and J by 0 bases, with 10 bases between the two germline ends. Germline CDR1 SGHNT, CDR2 YYREEE (reference sequence). The CDR3 runs to 16 residues. CDR3: CASSLGAGSSYNEQFF. The CDR3 DNA is TGTGCCAGCAGCTTGGGGGCGGGCAGCTCCTACAATGAGCAGTTCTTC.

The chain is built from TRBV4-1 and TRBJ1-5; D call uncertain. CDR1 and CDR2 (germline): MGHRA, YSYEKL. V was pared by 1 base and J by 0 bases, with 7 bases between. CDR3 length: 15 residues. CDR3 sequence: CASSQVVGSNQPQHF. Here the CDR3 DNA reads TGCGCCAGCAGCCAAGTAGTGGGTAGCAATCAGCCCCAGCATTTT.

This clone appeared a single time. This chain uses TRBV15 with TRBJ2-3, with D possibly being TRBD1 (7 bases). From germline, CDR1 is LNHNV and CDR2 YYDKDF (reference sequence). This CDR3 spans 15 amino acids. V dropped 1 base and J dropped 4 bases, with 12 bases sitting between them. DNA of the CDR3: TGTGCCACCAGCAGAGCGCAGGGGGGCTCAGATACGCAGTATTTT. Translated: CATSRAQGGSDTQYF.

This chain's CDR3 is CASSLSRGGLQETQYF. CDR3 DNA sequence: TGCGCCAGCAGCTTGTCGCGGGGGGGCCTCCAAGAGACCCAGTACTTC. This chain joins TRBV5-1 and TRBJ2-5; 9 nucleotides match TRBD2. Germline V gene sequence: CDR1 SGHRS, CDR2 YFSETQ. The junction had 5 bases not matched to a gene; V was cut back by 1 base and J by 1 base. The CDR3 runs 16 residues.

The chain links TRBV28 to TRBJ1-2; the D is unclear. V lost 3 bases and J lost 10, with 18 bases in between. Germline V gives CDR1 MDHEN, CDR2 SYDVKM. The CDR3 is 14 residues long. The CDR3 DNA is TGTGCCAGCAGTTTTTTCTTTCAAGCGCGGCTCTACACCTTC. Translated: CASSFFFQARLYTF.

The V gene is TRBV28, the J gene TRBJ1-6; the D is unclear. The CDR3 is 14 amino acids. Germline lookup yields CDR1 MDHEN and CDR2 SYDVKM. The V gene lost 4 bases and the J gene lost 3 bases, with 7 bases spanning the gap. CDR3 protein: CASSSEGYNSPLHF. CDR3 DNA: TGTGCCAGCAGTTCTGAGGGCTATAATTCACCCCTCCACTTT.

This chain connects TRBV6-5 to TRBJ2-5; D gene unclear. The CDR3 extends over 13 amino acids. The germline V gene encodes CDR1 MNHEY and CDR2 SVGAGI. Trimming pared 2 bases from V and 1 base from J, leaving 5 bases between. CDR3 sequence reads: CASSYRIQETQYF. The CDR3 DNA reads as TGTGCCAGCAGTTACCGGATCCAAGAGACCCAGTACTTC.

CDR3 protein: CASSLLMSGDYEQYF. The CDR3 DNA follows: TGTGCCAGCTCACTCCTCATGTCAGGGGACTACGAGCAGTACTTC. The J gene is TRBJ2-7, the V gene TRBV6-1; a possible D gene is TRBD1 (6 bases). Trimming shortened V by 8 bases and J by 3 bases, and 20 bases separated the two germline ends. The CDR3 sequence is 15 residues long. Per germline, CDR1 MNHNS and CDR2 SASEGT.

The V call is TRBV7-7, the J call TRBJ2-5, with unresolved D. Germline assignment: CDR1 SSHAT and CDR2 FNYEAQ (reference sequence). This CDR3 region has 13 residues. V was clipped by 3 bases and J by 0 bases, with 5 bases between them. CDR3 in amino acids: CASSFSHQETQYF. The CDR3 DNA reads TGTGCCAGCAGCTTTTCCCACCAAGAGACCCAGTACTTC.

The chain uses TRBV27 and TRBJ2-5, with D maybe TRBD1 (6 bases). V lost 2 bases and J lost 5, with 12 bases in between. Looked up from germline, CDR1 is MNHEY and CDR2 is SMNVEV (reference sequence). This CDR3 has 14 residues. The DNA for the CDR3 is TGTGCCAGCAGTTTACGGGCAGGGGTGGAGACCCAGTACTTC. It yields the protein CASSLRAGVETQYF.

The chain employs TRBV7-8 and TRBJ2-7; tentatively, D is TRBD1 or TRBD2 (5 bases each). The V end lost 5 bases, the J end lost 5 bases, and 16 bases lay between the germline ends. Germline V gene sequence: CDR1 SGHVS, CDR2 FQNEAQ. This CDR3 is built from 14 residues. In DNA, the CDR3 is TGTGCCAGCAGCCCCGTTAGAGGGGAAGACGAGCAGTACTTC. Protein: CASSPVRGEDEQYF.

V gene TRBV7-8 combines with J gene TRBJ2-1; 11 bases are shared with TRBD2. CDR3 length equals 15 residues. Unmatched junction bases numbered 8, after V lost 3 bases and J lost 10 bases. Per the germline V gene, CDR1 is SGHVS and CDR2 is FQNEAQ. The CDR3 DNA sequence: TGTGCCAGCAGCTTGGAGAGACTAGCGGGAAGCGAGCAGTTCTTC. This encodes CASSLERLAGSEQFF.

The chain links TRBV29-1 to TRBJ1-2; 9 bases agree with TRBD1. The CDR3 length is 13 residues. Germline assignment: CDR1 SQVTM and CDR2 ANQGSEA. J lost 2 bases, V lost 5 bases, and 3 bases had no gene match. The DNA of the CDR3 is TGCAGCGTTTCTACAGGGGGCAACTATGGCTACACCTTC. Translated: CSVSTGGNYGYTF.

The chain joins TRBV7-2 to TRBJ2-7; TRBD2 agrees at 12 bases. With V trimmed by 0 bases and J by 7 bases, 1 base remained unmatched. From germline, CDR1 is SGHTA and CDR2 FQGNSA. There are 14 residues in the CDR3. CDR3 amino acids: CASSLAGLAGEQYF. DNA for the CDR3: TGTGCCAGCAGCTTAGCGGGACTAGCGGGTGAGCAGTACTTC.

The rearrangement uses TRBV10-3 and TRBJ1-2; D is perhaps TRBD1 (5 bases). The V gene lost 0 bases and the J gene lost 4 bases, with 15 bases spanning the gap. Germline CDR1 ENHRY, CDR2 SYGVKD. The CDR3 runs to 16 residues. CDR3 residues: CAISESRPGQAYGYTF. CDR3 in DNA: TGTGCCATCAGTGAGTCGCGCCCGGGGCAGGCCTATGGCTACACCTTC.